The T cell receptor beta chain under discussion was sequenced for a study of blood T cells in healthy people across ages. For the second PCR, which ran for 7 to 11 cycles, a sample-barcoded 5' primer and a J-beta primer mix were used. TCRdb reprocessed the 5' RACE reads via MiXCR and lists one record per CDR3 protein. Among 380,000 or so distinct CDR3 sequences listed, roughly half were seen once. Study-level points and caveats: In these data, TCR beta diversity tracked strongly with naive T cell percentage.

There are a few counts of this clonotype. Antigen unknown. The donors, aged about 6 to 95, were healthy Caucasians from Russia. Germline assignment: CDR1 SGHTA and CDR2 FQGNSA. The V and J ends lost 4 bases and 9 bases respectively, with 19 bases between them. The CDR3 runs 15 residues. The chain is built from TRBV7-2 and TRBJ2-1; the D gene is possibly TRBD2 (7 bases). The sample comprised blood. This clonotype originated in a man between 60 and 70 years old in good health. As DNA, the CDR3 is TGTGCCAGCAGCTCTACTCACGGGGGGCGTACTGAGCAGTTCTTC. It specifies CASSSTHGGRTEQFF.